This T cell receptor beta chain emerged from a study of blood T cell repertoires in COVID-19. Study in general: The origin of the acute and convalescent COVID-19 samples was the United States, Italy and Spain.

This CDR3 is 15 amino acids long. The V gene's germline CDR1 is LGHDT and CDR2 YNNKEL (reference sequence). V was pared by 5 bases and J by 8 bases, with 10 bases of the junction left unmatched. Profiled with immunoSEQ multiplex PCR; TCRdb holds only in-frame clones, not every one. The top ten hold about 3% of the sample, which has around 250,000 clones, 86% seen once. The receptor's source is a woman in her twenties or thirties with active or convalescent COVID-19. V gene TRBV3-1 (or the pseudogene TRBV3-2) combines with J gene TRBJ1-4; the match to TRBD1 covers 8 bases. What was sequenced was peripheral blood. The CDR3 spells CASSNQGAGREKLFF. The DNA for the CDR3 is TGTGCCAGCAGCAATCAGGGGGCCGGTCGGGAAAAACTGTTTTTT.